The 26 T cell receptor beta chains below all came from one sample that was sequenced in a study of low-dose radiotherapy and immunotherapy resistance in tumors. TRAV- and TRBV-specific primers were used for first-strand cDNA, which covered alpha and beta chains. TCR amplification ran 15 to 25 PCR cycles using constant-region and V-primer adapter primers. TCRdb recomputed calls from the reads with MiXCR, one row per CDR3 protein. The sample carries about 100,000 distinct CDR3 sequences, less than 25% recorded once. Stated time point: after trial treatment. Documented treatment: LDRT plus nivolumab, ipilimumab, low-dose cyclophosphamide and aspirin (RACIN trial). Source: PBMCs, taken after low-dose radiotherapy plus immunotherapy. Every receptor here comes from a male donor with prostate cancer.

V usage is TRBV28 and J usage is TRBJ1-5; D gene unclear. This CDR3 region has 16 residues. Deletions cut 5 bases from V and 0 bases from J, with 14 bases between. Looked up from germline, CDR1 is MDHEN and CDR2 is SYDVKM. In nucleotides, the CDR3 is TGTGCCAGCAGTGCAGAGACCGGGTATAGCAATCAGCCCCAGCATTTT. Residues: CASSAETGYSNQPQHF. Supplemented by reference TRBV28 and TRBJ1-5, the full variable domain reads DVKVTQSSRYLVKRTGEKVFLECVQDMDHENMFWYRQDPGLGLRLIYFSYDVKMKEKGDIPEGYSVSREKKERFSLILESASTNQTSMYLCASSAETGYSNQPQHFGDGTRLSIL.

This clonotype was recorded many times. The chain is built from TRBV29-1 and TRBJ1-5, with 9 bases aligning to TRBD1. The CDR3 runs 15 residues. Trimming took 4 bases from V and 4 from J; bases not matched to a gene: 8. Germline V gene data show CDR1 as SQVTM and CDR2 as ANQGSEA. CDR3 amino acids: CSVGSGTGRNQPQHF. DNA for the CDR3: TGCAGCGTTGGGTCCGGGACAGGGAGAAATCAGCCCCAGCATTTT.

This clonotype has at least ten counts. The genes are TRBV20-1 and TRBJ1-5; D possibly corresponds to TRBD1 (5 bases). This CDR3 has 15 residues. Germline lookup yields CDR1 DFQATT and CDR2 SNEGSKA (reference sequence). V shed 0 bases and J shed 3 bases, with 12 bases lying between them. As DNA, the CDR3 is TGCAGTGCTAGAGAGATCGGGACTTTCAATCAGCCCCAGCATTTT. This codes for CSAREIGTFNQPQHF.

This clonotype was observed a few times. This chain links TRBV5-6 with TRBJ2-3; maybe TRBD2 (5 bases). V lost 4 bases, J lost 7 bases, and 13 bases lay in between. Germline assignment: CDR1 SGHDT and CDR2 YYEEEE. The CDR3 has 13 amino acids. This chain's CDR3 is CASSPPSGYTQYF. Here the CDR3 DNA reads TGTGCCAGCAGCCCCCCTTCGGGGTATACGCAGTATTTT.

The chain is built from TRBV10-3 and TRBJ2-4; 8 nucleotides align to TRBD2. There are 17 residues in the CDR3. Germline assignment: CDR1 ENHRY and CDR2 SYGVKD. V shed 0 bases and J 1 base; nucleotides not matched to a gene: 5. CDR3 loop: CAISESTGGLAKNIQYF. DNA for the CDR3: TGTGCCATCAGTGAGTCGACGGGGGGGCTGGCCAAAAACATTCAGTACTTC.

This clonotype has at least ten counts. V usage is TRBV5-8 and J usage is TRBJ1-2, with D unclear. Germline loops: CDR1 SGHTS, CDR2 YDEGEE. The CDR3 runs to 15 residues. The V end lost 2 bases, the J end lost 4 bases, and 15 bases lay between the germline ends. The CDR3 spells CASSFRLRNPYGYTF. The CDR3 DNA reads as TGTGCCAGCAGCTTTAGACTTCGCAACCCCTATGGCTACACCTTC.

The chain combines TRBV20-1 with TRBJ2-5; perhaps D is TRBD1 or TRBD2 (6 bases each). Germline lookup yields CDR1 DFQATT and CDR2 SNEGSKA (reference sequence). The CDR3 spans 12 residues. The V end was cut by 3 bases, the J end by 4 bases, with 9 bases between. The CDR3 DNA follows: TGCAGTGCTAGCGGGGGCTTAGAGACCCAGTACTTC. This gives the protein CSASGGLETQYF.

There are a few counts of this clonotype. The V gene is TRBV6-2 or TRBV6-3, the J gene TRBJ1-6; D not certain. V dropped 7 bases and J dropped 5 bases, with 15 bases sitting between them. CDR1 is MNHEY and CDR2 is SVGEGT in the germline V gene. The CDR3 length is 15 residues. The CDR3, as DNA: TGTGCCAGCAATGCCGACATTCGGAATAATTCACCCCTCCACTTT. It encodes CASNADIRNNSPLHF.

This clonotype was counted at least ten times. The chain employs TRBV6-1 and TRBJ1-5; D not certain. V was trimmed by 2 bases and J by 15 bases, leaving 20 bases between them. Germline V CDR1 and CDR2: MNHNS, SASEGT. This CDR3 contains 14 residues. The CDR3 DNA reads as TGTGCCAGCAGTGAAAGTCCAGAGCCGGGTACCTGGCATTTT. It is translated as CASSESPEPGTWHF.

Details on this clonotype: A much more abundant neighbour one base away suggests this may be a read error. The CDR3, as DNA: TGCAGCGTTGAAGAAGACAGTGTCCCTTCGCAGTATTTT. Protein sequence: CSVEEDSVPSQYF. J is TRBJ2-3 and V is TRBV29-1, with a possible D match to TRBD1 (5 bases). The CDR3 loop spans 13 amino acids. In germline, CDR1 is SQVTM, CDR2 ANQGSEA. Trimming shortened V by 0 bases and J by 10 bases, and 14 bases separated the two germline ends.

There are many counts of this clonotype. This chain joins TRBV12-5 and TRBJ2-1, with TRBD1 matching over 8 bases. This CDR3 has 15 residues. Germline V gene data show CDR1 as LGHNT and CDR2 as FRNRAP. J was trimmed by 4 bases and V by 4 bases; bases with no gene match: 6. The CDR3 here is CASGSGTGLYNEQFF. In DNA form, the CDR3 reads TGTGCTAGTGGTTCCGGGACAGGTCTATACAATGAGCAGTTCTTC.

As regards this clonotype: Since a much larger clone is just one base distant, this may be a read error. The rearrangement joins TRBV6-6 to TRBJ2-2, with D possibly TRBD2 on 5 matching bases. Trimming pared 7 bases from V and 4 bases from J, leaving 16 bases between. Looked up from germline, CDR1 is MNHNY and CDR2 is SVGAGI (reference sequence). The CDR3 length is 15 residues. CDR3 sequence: CASTRPGRGTGELFF. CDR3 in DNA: TGTGCCAGCACTCGGCCCGGCCGGGGCACCGGGGAGCTGTTTTTT.

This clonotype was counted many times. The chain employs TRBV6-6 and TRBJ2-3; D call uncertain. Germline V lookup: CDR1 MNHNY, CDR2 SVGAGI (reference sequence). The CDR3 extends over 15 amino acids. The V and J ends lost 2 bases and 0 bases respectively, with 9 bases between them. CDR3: CASSYPGDSTDTQYF. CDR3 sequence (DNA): TGTGCCAGCAGTTACCCTGGAGATAGCACAGATACGCAGTATTTT.

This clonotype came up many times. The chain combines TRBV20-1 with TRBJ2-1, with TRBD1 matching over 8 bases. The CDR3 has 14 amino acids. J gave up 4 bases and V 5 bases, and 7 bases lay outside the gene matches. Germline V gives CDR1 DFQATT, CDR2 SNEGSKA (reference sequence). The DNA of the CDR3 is TGCAGTGCTCCCCGCCAGGGGGCTTACAATGAGCAGTTCTTC. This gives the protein CSAPRQGAYNEQFF.

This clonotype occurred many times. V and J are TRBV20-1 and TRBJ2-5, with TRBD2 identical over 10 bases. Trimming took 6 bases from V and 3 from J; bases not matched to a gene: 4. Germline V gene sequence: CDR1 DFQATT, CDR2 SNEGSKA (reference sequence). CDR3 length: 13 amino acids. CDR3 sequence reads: CSAQLAGKETQYF. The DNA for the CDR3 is TGCAGTGCCCAACTAGCGGGGAAAGAGACCCAGTACTTC.

The CDR3 reads CASSEMGMENIQYF. The CDR3 DNA sequence: TGTGCCAGCAGTGAAATGGGGATGGAAAACATTCAGTACTTC. The rearrangement joins TRBV2 to TRBJ2-4; no reliable D call. V was trimmed by 2 bases and J by 5 bases, leaving 10 bases between them. Germline CDR1 reads SNHLY; CDR2 reads FYNNEI. The CDR3 sequence is 14 residues long. Using reference TRBV2 and TRBJ2-4 for the parts outside the CDR3, the full variable domain is EPEVTQTPSHQVTQMGQEVILRCVPISNHLYFYWYRQILGQKVEFLVSFYNNEISEKSEIFDDQFSVERPDGSNFTLKIRSTKLEDSAMYFCASSEMGMENIQYFGAGTRLSVL.

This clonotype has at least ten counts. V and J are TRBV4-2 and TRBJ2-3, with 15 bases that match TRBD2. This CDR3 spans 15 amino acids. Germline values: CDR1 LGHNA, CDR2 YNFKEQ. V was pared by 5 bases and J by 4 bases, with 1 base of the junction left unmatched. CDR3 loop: CASSGLAGGADTQYF. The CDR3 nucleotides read TGTGCCAGCAGCGGACTAGCGGGGGGGGCAGATACGCAGTATTTT.

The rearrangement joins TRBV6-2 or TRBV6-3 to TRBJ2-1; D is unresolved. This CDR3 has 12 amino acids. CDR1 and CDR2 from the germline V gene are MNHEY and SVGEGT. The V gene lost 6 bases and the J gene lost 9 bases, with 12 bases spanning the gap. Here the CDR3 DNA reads TGTGCCAGCAGGGACGTTCAGCTTGAGCAGTTCTTC. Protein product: CASRDVQLEQFF.

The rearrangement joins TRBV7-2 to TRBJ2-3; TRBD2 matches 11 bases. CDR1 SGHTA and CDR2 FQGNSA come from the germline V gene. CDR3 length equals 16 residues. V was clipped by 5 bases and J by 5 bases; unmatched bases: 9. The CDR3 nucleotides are TGTGCCAGCAGCCGTGCGGGACTAGCGGCCCAAGATACGCAGTATTTT. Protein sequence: CASSRAGLAAQDTQYF.

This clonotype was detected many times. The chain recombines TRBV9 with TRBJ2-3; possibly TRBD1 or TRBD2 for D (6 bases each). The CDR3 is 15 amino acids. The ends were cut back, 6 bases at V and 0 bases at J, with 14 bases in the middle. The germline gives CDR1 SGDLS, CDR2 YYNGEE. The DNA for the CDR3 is TGTGCCAGCAACCCCGGAGGGGGGAGCACAGATACGCAGTATTTT. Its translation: CASNPGGGSTDTQYF.

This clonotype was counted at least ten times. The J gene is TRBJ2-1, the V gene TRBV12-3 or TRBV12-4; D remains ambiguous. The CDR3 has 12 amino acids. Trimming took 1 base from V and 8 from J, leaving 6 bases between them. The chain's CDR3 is CASSLVIYEQFF. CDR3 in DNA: TGTGCCAGCAGTTTAGTGATATATGAGCAGTTCTTC.

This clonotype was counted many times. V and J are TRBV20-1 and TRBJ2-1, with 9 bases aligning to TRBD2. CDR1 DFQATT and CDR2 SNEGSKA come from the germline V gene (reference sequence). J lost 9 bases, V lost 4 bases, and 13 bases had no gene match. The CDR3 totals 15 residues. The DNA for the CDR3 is TGCAGTGCTACCCCCCCGCGGGGGGGCAGGGGTGAGCAGTTCTTC. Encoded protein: CSATPPRGGRGEQFF.

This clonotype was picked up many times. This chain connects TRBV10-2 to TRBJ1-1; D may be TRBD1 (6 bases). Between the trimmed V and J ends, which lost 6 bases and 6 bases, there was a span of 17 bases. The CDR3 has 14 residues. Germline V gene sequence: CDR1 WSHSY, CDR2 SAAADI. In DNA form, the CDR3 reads TGCGCCAGCAGACTAAGCGGGGGGGGCTCTGAAGCTTTCTTT. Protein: CASRLSGGGSEAFF.

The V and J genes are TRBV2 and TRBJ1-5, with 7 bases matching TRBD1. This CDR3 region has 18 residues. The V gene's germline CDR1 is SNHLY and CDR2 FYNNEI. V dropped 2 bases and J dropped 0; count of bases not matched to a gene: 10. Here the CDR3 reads CASSERGTEIYSNQPQHF. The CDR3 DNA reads TGTGCCAGCAGTGAACGTGGGACAGAAATTTATAGCAATCAGCCCCAGCATTTT.

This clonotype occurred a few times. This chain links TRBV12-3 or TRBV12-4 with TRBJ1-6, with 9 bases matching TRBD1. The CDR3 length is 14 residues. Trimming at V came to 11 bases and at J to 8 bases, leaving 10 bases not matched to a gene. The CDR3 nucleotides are TGTGCCTGGCCCCGGGACAGGGCTGATTCACCCCTCCACTTT. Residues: CAWPRDRADSPLHF.

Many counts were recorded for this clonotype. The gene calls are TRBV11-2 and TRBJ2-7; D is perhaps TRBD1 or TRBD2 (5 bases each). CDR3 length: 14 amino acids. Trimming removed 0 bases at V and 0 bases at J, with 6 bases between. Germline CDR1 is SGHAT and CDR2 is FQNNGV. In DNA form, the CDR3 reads TGTGCCAGCAGCTTAGAGGGGGACTCCTACGAGCAGTACTTC. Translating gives CASSLEGDSYEQYF.